This TCR beta chain was captured in a study of blood T cell repertoires in COVID-19. Study details: The United States, Italy and Spain were the sources of the acute and convalescent COVID-19 samples.

The CDR3 spans 16 residues. CDR1 is MNHEY and CDR2 is SMNVEV in the germline V gene (reference sequence). Trimming took 5 bases from V and 8 from J; bases not matched to a gene: 14. Measured with immunoSEQ multiplex PCR; TCRdb has only the in-frame clones, and not every one. The sample lists 200,000 to 300,000 clones, over 80% occurring once. Cohorts were based on clinical histories the participants reported. The sequenced sample was PBMCs or T cells enriched from blood (not recorded which). This sequence joins TRBV27 and TRBJ1-4; TRBD1 matches 7 bases. The receptor was isolated from a woman aged 25 to 39 with acute COVID-19. CDR3 region: CASSPLGGYLGEKLFF. CDR3 sequence (DNA): TGTGCCAGCAGTCCCTTAGGGGGCTACCTAGGAGAAAAACTGTTTTTT.